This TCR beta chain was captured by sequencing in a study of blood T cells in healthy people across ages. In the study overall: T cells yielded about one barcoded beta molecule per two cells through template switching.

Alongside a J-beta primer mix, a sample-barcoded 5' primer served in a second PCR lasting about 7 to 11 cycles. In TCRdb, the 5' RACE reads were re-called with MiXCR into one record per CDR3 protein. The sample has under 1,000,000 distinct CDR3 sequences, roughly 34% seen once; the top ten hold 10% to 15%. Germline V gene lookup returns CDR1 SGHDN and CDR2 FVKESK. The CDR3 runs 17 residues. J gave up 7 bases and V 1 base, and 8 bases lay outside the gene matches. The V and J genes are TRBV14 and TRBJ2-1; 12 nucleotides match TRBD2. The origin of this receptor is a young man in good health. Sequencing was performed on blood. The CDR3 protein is CASSQGPLAGGLNEQFF. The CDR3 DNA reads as TGTGCCAGCAGCCAAGGCCCTCTAGCGGGGGGGTTAAATGAGCAGTTCTTC.